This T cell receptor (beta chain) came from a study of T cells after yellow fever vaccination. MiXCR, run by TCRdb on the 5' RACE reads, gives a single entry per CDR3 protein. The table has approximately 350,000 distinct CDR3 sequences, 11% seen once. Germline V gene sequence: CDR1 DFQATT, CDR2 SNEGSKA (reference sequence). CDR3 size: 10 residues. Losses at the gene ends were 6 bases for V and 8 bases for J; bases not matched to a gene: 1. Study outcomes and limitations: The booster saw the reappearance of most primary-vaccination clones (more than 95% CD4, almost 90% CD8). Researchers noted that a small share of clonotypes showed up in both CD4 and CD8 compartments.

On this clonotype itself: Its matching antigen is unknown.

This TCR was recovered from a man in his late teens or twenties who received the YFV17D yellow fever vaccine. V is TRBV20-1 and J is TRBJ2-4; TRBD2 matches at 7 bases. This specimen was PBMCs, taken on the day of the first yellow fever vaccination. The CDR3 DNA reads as TGCAGTGCCCGGGGGGACATTCAGTACTTC. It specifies CSARGDIQYF.